The subject of this entry is one T cell receptor beta chain. The antigen is unknown. The record originates from a study of cytomegalovirus exposure and HLA in healthy donors. The study, taken as a whole, reports: Differences between HLA loci emerged in a later analysis of TCR association rates, with DRB1 most and HLA-C fewest. Altogether, around 160 TCR beta chains were recorded as cytomegalovirus-associated.

It was with 60 Vbeta and 13 Jbeta primers that the PCR ran. The protocol was immunoSEQ multiplex PCR, while the TCRdb copy is restricted to in-frame clones and leaves out a portion. The sample carries about 200,000 clones, 65% to 85% recorded once. Source material: PBMCs. The TCR comes from a middle-aged man in good health and CMV-seronegative.

Written as DNA, the CDR3 is TGTGCCAGCAGTGAGGGGAGCCCGAACACCGGGGAGCTGTTTTTT. As protein: CASSEGSPNTGELFF. The chain combines TRBV2 with TRBJ2-2; D perhaps matches TRBD2 (5 bases). V lost 3 bases and J lost 0, with 8 bases in between. CDR1 and CDR2 from the germline V gene are SNHLY and FYNNEI. The CDR3 runs to 15 residues.